The 20 T cell receptor beta chains below come from one sample, sequenced in a study of blood T cell repertoires in COVID-19 (TCRdb year 2020). Libraries were built with the immunoSEQ multiplex PCR assay. Drawn from immuneACCESS, this table holds only the in-frame rearrangements with V and J called that TCRdb kept. Clones are partly lost; checked studies trace under half to an unresolved V gene and leave the rest unexplained. The sample contains roughly 140,000 clones, around 90% of them found a single time. The ten most abundant clones make up approximately 2% of the sample. The specimen was peripheral blood. The source of these receptors is a man between 70 and 80 years old with acute or convalescent COVID-19.

The gene calls are TRBV10-1 and TRBJ1-6, with D possibly matching TRBD1 (6 bases). CDR1 WNHNN and CDR2 SYGVQD come from the germline V gene (reference sequence). The CDR3 sequence is 13 residues long. V shed 6 bases and J shed 7 bases, with 10 bases lying between them. Here the CDR3 reads CASRAGANSPLHF. DNA for the CDR3: TGCGCCAGCAGGGCAGGGGCCAATTCACCCCTCCACTTT.

This chain uses TRBV11-2 with TRBJ2-5, with 7 bases that match TRBD1. From germline, CDR1 is SGHAT and CDR2 FQNNGV. This CDR3 is built from 14 residues. V lost 3 bases, J lost 1 base, and 2 bases stayed unmatched. This CDR3 reads CASSFGTVQETQYF. DNA of the CDR3: TGTGCCAGCAGCTTTGGGACAGTCCAAGAGACCCAGTACTTC.

This chain links TRBV27 with TRBJ2-7; D unresolved. Trimming pared 10 bases from V and 0 bases from J, leaving 13 bases between. CDR1 MNHEY and CDR2 SMNVEV come from the germline V gene (reference sequence). The CDR3 length is 13 residues. Written as DNA, the CDR3 is TGTGCCACCACCCTGCACTTCTCCTACGAGCAGTACTTC. It specifies CATTLHFSYEQYF.

The rearrangement uses TRBV19 and TRBJ1-1, with TRBD1 as a possible D gene (6 bases). Trimming took 6 bases from V and 9 from J, leaving 14 bases between them. Germline V gene sequence: CDR1 LNHDA, CDR2 SQIVND (reference sequence). This CDR3 region has 12 residues. CDR3 region: CASSSRQGKAFF. The CDR3 bases are TGTGCCAGTAGCTCTCGGCAGGGGAAAGCTTTCTTT.

The CDR3 DNA reads as TGCGCCAGCAGCTCGGGTCAGATAAACACTGAAGCTTTCTTT. Encoded protein: CASSSGQINTEAFF. J is TRBJ1-1 and V is TRBV5-1; no firm D call. CDR3 length: 14 residues. Germline V gives CDR1 SGHRS, CDR2 YFSETQ. The V and J ends lost 3 bases and 2 bases respectively, with 11 bases between them. Full variable domain (missing parts from reference TRBV5-1 and TRBJ1-1): KAGVTQTPRYLIKTRGQQVTLSCSPISGHRSVSWYQQTPGQGLQFLFEYFSETQRNKGNFPGRFSGRQFSNSRSEMNVSTLELGDSALYLCASSSGQINTEAFFGQGTRLTVV.

The chain combines TRBV4-1 with TRBJ2-1; TRBD2 matches 8 bases. This CDR3 is 14 amino acids long. J was trimmed by 11 bases and V by 4 bases; bases with no gene match: 10. Per germline, CDR1 MGHRA and CDR2 YSYEKL. The CDR3 nucleotides are TGCGCCAGCAGCCCAGCGGGGGCCCCGATTAAGCAGTTCTTC. Translated, it gives CASSPAGAPIKQFF.

As to this clone: Other DNA variants within this sample encode the same CDR3. The J gene is TRBJ2-6, the V gene TRBV6-1, with a possible D match to TRBD2 (6 bases). Germline loops: CDR1 MNHNS, CDR2 SASEGT. V lost 3 bases, J lost 7 bases, and 19 bases lay in between. The CDR3 is made up of 17 amino acids. The CDR3 region is CASSDPGLVRGANVLTF. The CDR3 DNA reads TGTGCCAGCAGTGACCCGGGACTGGTGCGTGGAGCCAACGTCCTGACTTTC.

This clone was counted a few times. The rearrangement uses TRBV28 and TRBJ1-2; no clear D gene. The V gene lost 6 bases and the J gene lost 4 bases, with 18 bases spanning the gap. Germline loops: CDR1 MDHEN, CDR2 SYDVKM. The CDR3 is 15 residues long. CDR3 protein: CASSPPETSLYGYTF. The CDR3 nucleotides are TGTGCCAGCAGCCCCCCAGAGACTTCCCTCTATGGCTACACCTTC.

As regards this clone: The same CDR3 can be traced to other DNA sequences in this sample. The CDR3 is CASSLGLAVNNEQFF. CDR3 coding DNA: TGCGCCAGCAGCTTGGGGCTAGCGGTTAACAATGAGCAGTTCTTC. The rearrangement joins TRBV5-1 to TRBJ2-1; 7 bases align to TRBD2. The CDR3 totals 15 residues. V lost 0 bases and J lost 5; bases outside the gene matches: 5. Germline V CDR1 and CDR2: SGHRS, YFSETQ.

The rearrangement joins TRBV19 to TRBJ2-1; 10 bases map to TRBD1. Trimming removed 5 bases from V and 6 bases from J; junction bases left unmatched: 10. The CDR3 has 16 residues. Germline values: CDR1 LNHDA, CDR2 SQIVND (reference sequence). The CDR3 loop reads CASSPKTGGAFNEQFF. In nucleotides, the CDR3 is TGTGCCAGTAGTCCCAAGACAGGGGGCGCTTTCAATGAGCAGTTCTTC. Full variable domain (rest looked up from reference TRBV19 and TRBJ2-1): DGGITQSPKYLFRKEGQNVTLSCEQNLNHDAMYWYRQDPGQGLRLIYYSQIVNDFQKGDIAEGYSVSREKKESFPLTVTSAQKNPTAFYLCASSPKTGGAFNEQFFGPGTRLTVL.

The gene calls are TRBV28 and TRBJ2-3; the D is unclear. Trimming stripped 6 bases from V and 8 bases from J, with 9 bases between. Looked up from germline, CDR1 is MDHEN and CDR2 is SYDVKM. This CDR3 is built from 11 residues. The CDR3 DNA reads as TGTGCCAGCAGCTCGATCGGTACGCAGTATTTT. This translates into CASSSIGTQYF.

The V and J genes are TRBV14 and TRBJ2-6, with D possibly TRBD2 on 6 matching bases. V was clipped by 2 bases and J by 1 base, with 15 bases between them. The CDR3 loop spans 18 amino acids. Germline loops: CDR1 SGHDN, CDR2 FVKESK. CDR3 DNA: TGTGCCAGCAGCCAACTGGCCGGTGGAGGGTCTGGGGCCAACGTCCTGACTTTC. Its protein is CASSQLAGGGSGANVLTF.

This chain uses TRBV19 with TRBJ1-3; a weak D match, TRBD1 (6 bases). Germline V gene sequence: CDR1 LNHDA, CDR2 SQIVND (reference sequence). CDR3 length: 16 residues. V lost 8 bases to trimming and J lost 0 bases, with 17 bases between them. CDR3 sequence: CASENSGVDSGNTIYF. The CDR3 DNA reads as TGTGCCAGTGAAAACTCAGGGGTCGACTCTGGAAACACCATATATTTT.

This chain links TRBV6-6 with TRBJ2-3, with D possibly being TRBD2 (6 bases). The CDR3 consists of 13 residues. The V end was cut by 8 bases, the J end by 6 bases, with 15 bases between. Germline V gene lookup returns CDR1 MNHNY and CDR2 SVGAGI (reference sequence). This CDR3 is CASCTGVRDTQYF. DNA of the CDR3: TGTGCCAGCTGTACGGGAGTAAGGGATACGCAGTATTTT.

As DNA, the CDR3 is TGTGCCAGCAGCCCTAGACAGACAAGCTATGGCTACACCTTC. This gives the protein CASSPRQTSYGYTF. The chain joins TRBV9 to TRBJ1-2; possibly TRBD1 for D (5 bases). Trimming took off 4 bases at V and 4 bases at J, with 14 bases between the two ends. The germline V gene encodes CDR1 SGDLS and CDR2 YYNGEE. The CDR3 spans 14 residues.

This chain connects TRBV7-2 to TRBJ2-1; maybe TRBD1 (5 bases). V was cut by 5 bases and J by 6 bases, with 14 bases left in between. This CDR3 region has 14 residues. CDR1 is SGHTA and CDR2 is FQGNSA in the germline V gene. This chain's CDR3 is CASSLYRQRNEQFF. The CDR3 bases are TGTGCCAGCAGCCTTTATCGACAGCGCAATGAGCAGTTCTTC.

The rearrangement links TRBV7-3 to TRBJ2-2, with 10 bases matching TRBD1. Trimming at V came to 2 bases and at J to 5 bases, leaving 5 bases not matched to a gene. The CDR3 consists of 16 residues. Germline CDR1 is SGHTA and CDR2 is FQGTGA. CDR3 residues: CASSLRDRGLTGELFF. The CDR3 DNA sequence: TGTGCCAGCAGCTTACGGGACAGGGGCCTAACCGGGGAGCTGTTTTTT.

The rearrangement joins TRBV28 to TRBJ1-6; perhaps TRBD1 as D (6 bases). The V end lost 6 bases, the J end lost 4 bases, and 13 bases lay between the germline ends. The CDR3 extends over 15 amino acids. Looked up from germline, CDR1 is MDHEN and CDR2 is SYDVKM. Here the CDR3 reads CASRLGQSYNSPLHF. The CDR3 DNA is TGTGCCAGCAGGCTCGGACAGAGTTATAATTCACCCCTCCACTTT.

V and J are TRBV27 and TRBJ2-5, with TRBD1 matching 7 bases. This CDR3 is built from 14 residues. V lost 4 bases, J lost 6 bases, and 8 bases stayed unmatched. CDR1 MNHEY and CDR2 SMNVEV come from the germline V gene (reference sequence). The CDR3 DNA follows: TGTGCCAGCAGTTATAAGGGGGCTTTGCAGACCCAGTACTTC. Residues: CASSYKGALQTQYF.

The V and J genes are TRBV14 and TRBJ2-5, with TRBD2 matching 12 bases. Trimming took 1 base from V and 2 from J; bases not matched to a gene: 2. Germline lookup yields CDR1 SGHDN and CDR2 FVKESK. The CDR3 is 16 residues long. The CDR3 coding sequence is TGTGCCAGCAGCCAAGGGACTAGCGGGGTACAAGAGACCCAGTACTTC. It specifies CASSQGTSGVQETQYF.